One sample yielded the 6 T cell receptor beta chains listed below, sequenced in a study of blood T cells in healthy people across ages. Primers used in a second PCR of roughly 6 to 11 cycles were a sample-barcoded 5' primer and a J-beta primer mix. TCRdb reanalysed the 5' RACE reads using MiXCR and keeps one entry per CDR3 protein. The table shows around 1.7 million distinct CDR3 sequences, with 25% to 30% occurring only once. The sample was blood. The receptors were sampled from a woman in her 30s in good health.

This clonotype was counted only a few times. The chain combines TRBV6-6 with TRBJ1-1; 8 bases agree with TRBD1. The junction had 5 bases not matched to a gene; V was cut back by 7 bases and J by 4 bases. The CDR3 runs to 13 residues. Germline lookup yields CDR1 MNHNY and CDR2 SVGAGI (reference sequence). CDR3 in amino acids: CASNRQGTTEAFF. The CDR3 DNA follows: TGTGCCAGCAATCGACAGGGGACCACTGAAGCTTTCTTT.

This clonotype was observed many times. The chain links TRBV5-1 to TRBJ2-3; D possibly corresponds to TRBD2 (6 bases). Germline CDR1 SGHRS, CDR2 YFSETQ. The length of the CDR3 is 13 residues. V gave up 0 bases and J gave up 10 bases, with 12 bases separating them. The DNA for the CDR3 is TGCGCCAGCAGCTTGGGCGGGGTAGCGGCGCAGTATTTT. It encodes CASSLGGVAAQYF.

This clonotype was found a few times. The chain's CDR3 is CASRTTAGQEFF. The CDR3 bases are TGTGCCAGCAGGACCACTGCCGGGCAGGAGTTCTTC. This sequence joins TRBV12-3 or TRBV12-4 and TRBJ2-1; no clear D. The CDR3 has 12 residues. V shed 6 bases and J shed 14 bases, with 17 bases lying between them.

CDR3 loop: CSARKGHQETQYF. CDR3 bases: TGCAGTGCTAGGAAGGGCCACCAAGAGACCCAGTACTTC. The chain couples TRBV20-1 to TRBJ2-5; D gene uncertain. The V end was cut by 3 bases, the J end by 0 bases, with 8 bases between. Per germline, CDR1 DFQATT and CDR2 SNEGSKA (reference sequence). The CDR3 has 13 residues.

The chain links TRBV20-1 to TRBJ1-2; a weak D match, TRBD1 (5 bases). Deletions cut 6 bases from V and 10 bases from J, with 6 bases between. Germline-derived CDR1 and CDR2 are DFQATT and SNEGSKA (reference sequence). The CDR3 runs to 8 residues. DNA for the CDR3: TGCAGTGCACAGGACTACACCTTC. Translating gives CSAQDYTF.

The chain couples TRBV11-2 to TRBJ1-1; no definite D call. V gave up 0 bases and J gave up 9 bases, with 8 bases separating them. The CDR3 runs to 12 residues. Germline V gene sequence: CDR1 SGHAT, CDR2 FQNNGV. The CDR3 bases are TGTGCCAGCAGCTTAGATGGGGTTAAAGCTTTCTTT. This translates into CASSLDGVKAFF.